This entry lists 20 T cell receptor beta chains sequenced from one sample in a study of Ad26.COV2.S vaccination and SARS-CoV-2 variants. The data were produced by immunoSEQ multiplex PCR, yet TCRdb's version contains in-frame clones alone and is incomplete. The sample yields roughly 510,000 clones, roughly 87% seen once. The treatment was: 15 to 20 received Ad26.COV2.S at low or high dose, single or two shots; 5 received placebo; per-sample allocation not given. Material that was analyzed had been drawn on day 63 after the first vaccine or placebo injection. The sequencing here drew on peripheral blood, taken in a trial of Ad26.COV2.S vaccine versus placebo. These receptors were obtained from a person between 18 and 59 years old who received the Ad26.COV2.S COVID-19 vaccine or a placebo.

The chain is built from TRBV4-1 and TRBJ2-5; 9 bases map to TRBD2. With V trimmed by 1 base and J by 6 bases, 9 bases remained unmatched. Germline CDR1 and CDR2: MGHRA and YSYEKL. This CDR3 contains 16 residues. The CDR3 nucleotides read TGCGCCAGCAGCCAAGGCCTTGCTAGCGGGAAGAAGACCCAGTACTTC. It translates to CASSQGLASGKKTQYF.

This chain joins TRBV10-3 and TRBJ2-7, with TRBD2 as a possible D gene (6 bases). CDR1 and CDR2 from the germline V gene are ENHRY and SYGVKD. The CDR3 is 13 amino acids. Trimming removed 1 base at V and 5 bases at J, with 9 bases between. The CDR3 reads CAISEFGGNEQYF. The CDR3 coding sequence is TGTGCCATCAGTGAGTTCGGGGGTAACGAGCAGTACTTC.

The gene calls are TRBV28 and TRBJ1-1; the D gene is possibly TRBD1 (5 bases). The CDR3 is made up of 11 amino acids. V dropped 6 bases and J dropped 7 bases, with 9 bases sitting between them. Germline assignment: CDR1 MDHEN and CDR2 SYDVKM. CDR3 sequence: CASRGPLEAFF. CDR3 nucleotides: TGTGCCAGCAGGGGACCGCTTGAAGCTTTCTTT.

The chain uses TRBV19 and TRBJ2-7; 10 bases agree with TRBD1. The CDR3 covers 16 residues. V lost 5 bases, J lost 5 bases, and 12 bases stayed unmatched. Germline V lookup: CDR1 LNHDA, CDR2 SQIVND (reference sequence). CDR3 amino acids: CASSLTGVDRGNEQYF. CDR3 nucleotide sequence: TGTGCCAGTAGTCTAACCGGTGTGGACAGGGGGAACGAGCAGTACTTC. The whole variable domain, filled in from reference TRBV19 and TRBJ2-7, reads DGGITQSPKYLFRKEGQNVTLSCEQNLNHDAMYWYRQDPGQGLRLIYYSQIVNDFQKGDIAEGYSVSREKKESFPLTVTSAQKNPTAFYLCASSLTGVDRGNEQYFGPGTRLTVT.

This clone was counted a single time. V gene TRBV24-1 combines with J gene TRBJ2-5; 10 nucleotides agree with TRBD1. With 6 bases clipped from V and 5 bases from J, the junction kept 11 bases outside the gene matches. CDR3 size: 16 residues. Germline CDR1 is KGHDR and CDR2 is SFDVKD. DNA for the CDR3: TGTGCCACCAGTCCAGGGACAGGGGATTTTTTTGAGACCCAGTACTTC. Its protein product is CATSPGTGDFFETQYF.

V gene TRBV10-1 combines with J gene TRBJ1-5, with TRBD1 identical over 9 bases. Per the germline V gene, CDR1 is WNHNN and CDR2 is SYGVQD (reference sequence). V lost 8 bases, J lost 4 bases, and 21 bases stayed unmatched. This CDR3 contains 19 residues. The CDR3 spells CASLLGQGKSGAANQPQHF. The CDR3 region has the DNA TGCGCCAGCCTCCTGGGACAGGGCAAATCAGGGGCTGCGAATCAGCCCCAGCATTTT.

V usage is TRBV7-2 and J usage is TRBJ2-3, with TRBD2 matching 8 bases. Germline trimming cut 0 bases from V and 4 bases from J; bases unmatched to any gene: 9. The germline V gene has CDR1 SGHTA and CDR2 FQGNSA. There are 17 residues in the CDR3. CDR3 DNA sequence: TGTGCCAGCAGCTTAGCGCCGTGGCGGGAGGTCCCAGATACGCAGTATTTT. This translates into CASSLAPWREVPDTQYF.

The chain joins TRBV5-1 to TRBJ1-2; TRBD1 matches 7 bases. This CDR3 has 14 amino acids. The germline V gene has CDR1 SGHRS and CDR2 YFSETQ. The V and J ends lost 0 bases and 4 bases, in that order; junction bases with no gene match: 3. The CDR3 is CASSLEPGGYGYTF. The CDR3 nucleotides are TGCGCCAGCAGCTTGGAGCCAGGGGGCTATGGCTACACCTTC.

CDR3 residues: CASRPTGSGHNEQFF. CDR3 nucleotides: TGTGCCAGCAGGCCGACAGGGTCGGGGCACAATGAGCAGTTCTTC. This chain joins TRBV6-5 and TRBJ2-1; TRBD1 agrees at 7 bases. Trimming cost V 6 bases and J 5 bases; bases outside gene matches: 10. The CDR3 loop spans 15 amino acids. Germline-derived CDR1 and CDR2 are MNHEY and SVGAGI.

The CDR3 loop is CATRRTGLINYGYTF. CDR3 DNA sequence: TGTGCCACACGGCGGACAGGGTTAATTAACTATGGCTACACCTTC. This chain connects TRBV28 to TRBJ1-2, with 8 bases that match TRBD1. Looked up from germline, CDR1 is MDHEN and CDR2 is SYDVKM. J gave up 1 base and V 10 bases, and 11 bases lay outside the gene matches. This CDR3 has 15 amino acids.

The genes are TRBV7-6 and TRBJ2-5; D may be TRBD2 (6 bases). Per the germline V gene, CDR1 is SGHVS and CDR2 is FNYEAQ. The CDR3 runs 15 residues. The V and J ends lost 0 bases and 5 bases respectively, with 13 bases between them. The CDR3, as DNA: TGTGCCAGCAGCTTAGCGGGGGGATGGGAGGAGACCCAGTACTTC. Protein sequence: CASSLAGGWEETQYF.

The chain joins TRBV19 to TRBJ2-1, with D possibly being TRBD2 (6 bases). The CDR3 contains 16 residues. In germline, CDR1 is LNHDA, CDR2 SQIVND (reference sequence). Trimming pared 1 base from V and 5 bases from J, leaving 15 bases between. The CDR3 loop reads CASSIGRGGGNNEQFF. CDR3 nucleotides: TGTGCCAGTAGTATAGGGCGGGGAGGTGGGAACAATGAGCAGTTCTTC.

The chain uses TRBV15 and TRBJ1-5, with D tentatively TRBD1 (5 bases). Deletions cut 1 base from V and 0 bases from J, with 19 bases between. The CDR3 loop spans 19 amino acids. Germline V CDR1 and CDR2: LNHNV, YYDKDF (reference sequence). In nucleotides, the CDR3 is TGTGCCACCAGCAGAGTAGGTGGCAGGGATGGCTATAGCAATCAGCCCCAGCATTTT. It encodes CATSRVGGRDGYSNQPQHF.

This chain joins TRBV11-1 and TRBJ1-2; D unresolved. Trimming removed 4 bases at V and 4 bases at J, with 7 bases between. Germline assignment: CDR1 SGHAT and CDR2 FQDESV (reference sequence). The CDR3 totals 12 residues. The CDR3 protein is CASSSYSYGYTF. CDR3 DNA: TGTGCCAGCAGCTCCTACTCCTATGGCTACACCTTC.

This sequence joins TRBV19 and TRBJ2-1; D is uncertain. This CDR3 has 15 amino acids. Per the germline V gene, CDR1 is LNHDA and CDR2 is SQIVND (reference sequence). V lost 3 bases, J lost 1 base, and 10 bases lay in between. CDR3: CASSMELRSYNEQFF. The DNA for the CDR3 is TGTGCCAGTAGTATGGAACTACGATCCTACAATGAGCAGTTCTTC. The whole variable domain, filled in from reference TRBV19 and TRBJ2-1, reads DGGITQSPKYLFRKEGQNVTLSCEQNLNHDAMYWYRQDPGQGLRLIYYSQIVNDFQKGDIAEGYSVSREKKESFPLTVTSAQKNPTAFYLCASSMELRSYNEQFFGPGTRLTVL.

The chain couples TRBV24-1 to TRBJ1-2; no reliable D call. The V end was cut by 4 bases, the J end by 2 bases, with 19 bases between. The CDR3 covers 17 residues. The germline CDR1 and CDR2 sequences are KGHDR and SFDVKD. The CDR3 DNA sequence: TGTGCCACCAGTGACCCCAAGGCGGGGAGAACAAACTATGGCTACACCTTC. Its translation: CATSDPKAGRTNYGYTF.

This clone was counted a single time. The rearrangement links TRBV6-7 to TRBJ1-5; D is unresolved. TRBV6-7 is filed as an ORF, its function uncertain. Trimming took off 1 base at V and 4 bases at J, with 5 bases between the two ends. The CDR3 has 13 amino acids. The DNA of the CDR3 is TGTGCCAGCAGTTACTTGGGGAATCAGCCCCAGCATTTT. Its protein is CASSYLGNQPQHF.

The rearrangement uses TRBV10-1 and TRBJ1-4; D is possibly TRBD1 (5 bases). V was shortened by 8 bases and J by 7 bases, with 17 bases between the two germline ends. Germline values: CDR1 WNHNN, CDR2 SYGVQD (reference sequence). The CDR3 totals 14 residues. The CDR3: CASRDGVLGEKLFF. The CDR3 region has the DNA TGCGCCAGCCGGGACGGGGTCCTAGGTGAAAAACTGTTTTTT.

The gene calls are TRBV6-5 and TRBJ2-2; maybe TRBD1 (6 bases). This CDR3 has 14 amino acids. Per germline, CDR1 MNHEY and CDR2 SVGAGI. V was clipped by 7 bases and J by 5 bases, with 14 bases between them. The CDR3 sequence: CASTPTGLTGELFF. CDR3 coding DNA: TGTGCCAGCACCCCGACAGGATTAACCGGGGAGCTGTTTTTT.

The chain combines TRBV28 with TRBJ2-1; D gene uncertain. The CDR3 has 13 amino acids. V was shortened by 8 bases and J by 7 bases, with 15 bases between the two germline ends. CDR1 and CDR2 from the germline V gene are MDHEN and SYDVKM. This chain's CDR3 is CASGGVPKNEQFF. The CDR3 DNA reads TGTGCCAGCGGCGGTGTTCCGAAGAATGAGCAGTTCTTC.